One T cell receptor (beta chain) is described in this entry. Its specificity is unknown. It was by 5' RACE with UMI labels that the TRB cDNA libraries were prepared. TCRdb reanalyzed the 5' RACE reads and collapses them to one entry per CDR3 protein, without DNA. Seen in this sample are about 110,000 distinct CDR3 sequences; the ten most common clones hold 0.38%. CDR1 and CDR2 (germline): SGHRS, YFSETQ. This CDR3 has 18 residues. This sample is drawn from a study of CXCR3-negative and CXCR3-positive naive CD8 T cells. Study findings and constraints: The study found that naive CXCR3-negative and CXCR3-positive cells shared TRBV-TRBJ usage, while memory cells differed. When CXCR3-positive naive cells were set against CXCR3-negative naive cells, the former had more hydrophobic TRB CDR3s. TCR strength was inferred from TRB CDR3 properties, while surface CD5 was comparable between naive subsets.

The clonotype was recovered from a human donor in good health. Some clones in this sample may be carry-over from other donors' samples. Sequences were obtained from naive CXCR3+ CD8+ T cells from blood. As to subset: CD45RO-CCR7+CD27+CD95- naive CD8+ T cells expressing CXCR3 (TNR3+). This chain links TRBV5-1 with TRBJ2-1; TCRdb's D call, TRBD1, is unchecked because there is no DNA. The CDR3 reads CASSLNRITGVDYNEQFF.